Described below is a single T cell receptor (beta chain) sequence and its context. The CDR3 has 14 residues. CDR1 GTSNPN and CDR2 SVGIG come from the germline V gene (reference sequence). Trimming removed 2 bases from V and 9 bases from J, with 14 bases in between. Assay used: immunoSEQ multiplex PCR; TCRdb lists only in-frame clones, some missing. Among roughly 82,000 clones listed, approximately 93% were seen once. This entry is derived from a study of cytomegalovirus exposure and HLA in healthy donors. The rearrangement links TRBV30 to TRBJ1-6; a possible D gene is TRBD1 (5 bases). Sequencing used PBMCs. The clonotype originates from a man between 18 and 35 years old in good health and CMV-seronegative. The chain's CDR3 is CAWSRDWEGSPLHF. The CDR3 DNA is TGTGCCTGGAGTAGGGACTGGGAGGGTTCACCCCTCCACTTT.